Below are 16 T cell receptor beta chains sequenced from a single sample in a study of blood T cell repertoires in COVID-19. Produced via immunoSEQ multiplex PCR; TCRdb's table is partial and in-frame only. The data show under 300,000 clones, approximately 78% seen once. Sequences were obtained from peripheral blood. The receptor source for this set is a woman aged 18-29 years with acute or convalescent COVID-19.

The rearrangement links TRBV27 to TRBJ2-1; TRBD2 matches 8 bases. Losses at the gene ends were 6 bases for V and 5 bases for J; bases not matched to a gene: 9. Germline V gene data show CDR1 as MNHEY and CDR2 as SMNVEV (reference sequence). The CDR3 sequence is 15 residues long. Written as DNA, the CDR3 is TGTGCCAGCAGGTCCCTTTGGCGGGGGGACAATGAGCAGTTCTTC. This translates into CASRSLWRGDNEQFF.

The J gene is TRBJ2-7, the V gene TRBV29-1; D unclear. Trimming left V 4 bases short and J 2 bases short, with 15 bases between. This CDR3 region has 14 residues. The germline V gene has CDR1 SQVTM and CDR2 ANQGSEA. CDR3 amino acids: CSVVAPEVPYEQYF. The CDR3 nucleotides read TGCAGCGTTGTGGCACCAGAGGTCCCCTACGAGCAGTACTTC.

The chain uses TRBV6-2 or TRBV6-3 and TRBJ2-7, with D perhaps TRBD2 (6 bases). Per germline, CDR1 MNHEY and CDR2 SVGEGT. V lost 2 bases to trimming and J lost 4 bases, with 18 bases between them. The CDR3 totals 16 residues. In DNA form, the CDR3 reads TGTGCCAGCAGTTACCCGACTAGTGAAACCCGATACGAGCAGTACTTC. Amino acids: CASSYPTSETRYEQYF.

The gene calls are TRBV6-6 and TRBJ2-1; 7 bases are a match to TRBD2. J lost 2 bases, V lost 5 bases, and 12 bases had no gene match. Looked up from germline, CDR1 is MNHNY and CDR2 is SVGAGI (reference sequence). This CDR3 is 17 amino acids long. The DNA for the CDR3 is TGTGCCAGCAGTCAGGGAGGGGCAGGGATCCCCTACAATGAGCAGTTCTTC. Amino acids: CASSQGGAGIPYNEQFF.

In its sample, this clone was seen a few times. The chain combines TRBV10-3 with TRBJ2-3; TRBD2 matches at 12 bases. V shed 11 bases, J shed 5 bases, and the junction held 11 bases outside the gene matches. Germline CDR1 is ENHRY and CDR2 is SYGVKD. The CDR3 contains 15 residues. The chain's CDR3 is CAASPSGRAEDTQYF. CDR3 nucleotide sequence: TGTGCCGCCTCCCCTAGCGGGAGGGCCGAAGATACGCAGTATTTT.

This chain links TRBV19 with TRBJ1-2, with no clear D. V lost 3 bases and J lost 3, with 8 bases in between. The CDR3 spans 13 residues. CDR1 LNHDA and CDR2 SQIVND come from the germline V gene (reference sequence). The CDR3 is CASSIAGDYGYTF. The CDR3 nucleotides are TGTGCCAGTAGTATTGCTGGAGACTATGGCTACACCTTC.

The chain is built from TRBV19 and TRBJ1-2, with D perhaps TRBD1 (5 bases). This CDR3 has 12 residues. Germline CDR1 and CDR2: LNHDA and SQIVND (reference sequence). The V and J ends lost 7 bases and 8 bases respectively, with 14 bases between them. CDR3: CASTLGRGGYTF. The CDR3 DNA reads as TGTGCCAGTACGCTGGGAAGGGGCGGCTACACCTTC.

The rearrangement joins TRBV2 to TRBJ2-3; 10 nucleotides line up with TRBD2. CDR1 is SNHLY and CDR2 is FYNNEI in the germline V gene. V lost 3 bases and J lost 5; bases outside the gene matches: 5. The CDR3 contains 15 residues. The CDR3 region is CASSDASGRGDTQYF. CDR3 bases: TGTGCCAGCAGTGATGCTAGCGGGAGAGGAGATACGCAGTATTTT. Combining the CDR3 with reference TRBV2 and TRBJ2-3 gives the whole variable domain EPEVTQTPSHQVTQMGQEVILRCVPISNHLYFYWYRQILGQKVEFLVSFYNNEISEKSEIFDDQFSVERPDGSNFTLKIRSTKLEDSAMYFCASSDASGRGDTQYFGPGTRLTVL.

Only a few counts were recorded for this clone. The chain recombines TRBV5-1 with TRBJ2-7; D remains ambiguous. The CDR3 is made up of 16 amino acids. V dropped 1 base and J dropped 2 bases, with 16 bases sitting between them. Germline V gene sequence: CDR1 SGHRS, CDR2 YFSETQ. The CDR3, as DNA: TGCGCCAGCAGCTTGTCGGCAGGAATCAATACCTACGAGCAGTACTTC. It encodes CASSLSAGINTYEQYF.

This clone was counted between two and nine times. This chain connects TRBV7-2 to TRBJ2-3; 7 nucleotides line up with TRBD2. The length of the CDR3 is 15 residues. V lost 5 bases, J lost 6 bases, and 11 bases stayed unmatched. Germline V gene sequence: CDR1 SGHTA, CDR2 FQGNSA. Here the CDR3 reads CASSPSGEARDTQYF. The CDR3 nucleotides read TGTGCCAGCAGCCCGAGCGGGGAGGCGAGGGATACGCAGTATTTT. Based on the CDR3 plus reference TRBV7-2 and TRBJ2-3, the full variable domain is GAGVSQSPSNKVTEKGKDVELRCDPISGHTALYWYRQSLGQGLEFLIYFQGNSAPDKSGLPSDRFSAERTGGSVSTLTIQRTQQEDSAVYLCASSPSGEARDTQYFGPGTRLTVL.

Concerning this clone itself: This same CDR3 is encoded by further DNA sequences in the sample. The V gene is TRBV9, the J gene TRBJ2-3; 10 nucleotides line up with TRBD2. The germline V gene has CDR1 SGDLS and CDR2 YYNGEE. With 0 bases clipped from V and 2 bases from J, the junction kept 6 bases outside the gene matches. The CDR3 runs to 17 residues. CDR3 nucleotides: TGTGCCAGCAGCGTAGTTGGTAGCGGGGGGCCCACAGATACGCAGTATTTT. This translates into CASSVVGSGGPTDTQYF.

This chain links TRBV7-2 with TRBJ2-2; 10 bases line up with TRBD2. CDR3 size: 15 residues. CDR1 and CDR2 from the germline V gene are SGHTA and FQGNSA. With 5 bases clipped from V and 6 bases from J, the junction kept 6 bases outside the gene matches. CDR3 sequence reads: CASSLSLAGAGELFF. The CDR3 DNA reads TGTGCCAGCAGCCTCTCCCTAGCGGGGGCCGGGGAGCTGTTTTTT.

This clone has a handful of counts. The rearrangement joins TRBV21-1 to TRBJ2-5; the listed D gene, TRBD1, was not tested against the DNA. TRBV21-1 is annotated as a pseudogene. This CDR3 is 16 amino acids long. The CDR3 DNA is TGTGCCAGCAGCACCTTACCGGGACAGGGTCAGGAGACCCAGTACTTC. It encodes CASSTLPGQGQETQYF.

This chain uses TRBV29-1 with TRBJ2-1; TRBD2 aligns across 7 bases. CDR3 length equals 17 residues. The V gene's germline CDR1 is SQVTM and CDR2 ANQGSEA. The junction had 10 bases not matched to a gene; V was cut back by 0 bases and J by 2 bases. In DNA, the CDR3 is TGCAGCGTTGAAGATCCAGCCGAAGCGGGGCCCTACAATGAGCAGTTCTTC. As protein: CSVEDPAEAGPYNEQFF.

J is TRBJ2-5 and V is TRBV5-4, with TRBD2 identical over 7 bases. Trimming removed 0 bases from V and 5 bases from J; junction bases left unmatched: 7. This CDR3 has 15 residues. Per germline, CDR1 SGHNT and CDR2 YYREEE (reference sequence). CDR3 nucleotides: TGTGCCAGCAGCTTGGGCGCTAGCGGCCCGGAGACCCAGTACTTC. This codes for CASSLGASGPETQYF.

This clone came up a few times. The V and J genes are TRBV7-2 and TRBJ2-1, with D unresolved. This CDR3 has 11 residues. The V gene lost 2 bases and the J gene lost 10 bases, with 6 bases spanning the gap. The germline CDR1 and CDR2 sequences are SGHTA and FQGNSA. The CDR3 spells CASSLIYEQFF. DNA of the CDR3: TGTGCCAGCAGCTTAATCTACGAGCAGTTCTTC.